This TCR beta chain stems from a study of post-analysis software for immune sequencing data. Details on this clonotype: Antigen unknown.

Overall study findings and caveats: Significantly lower normalized Chao1 diversity was seen in multiple sclerosis patients than in controls. Patients had higher frequencies than controls of roughly five TRBV segments, including TRBV5-6, TRBV5-1 and TRBV20-1.

The TCR beta cDNA libraries carried unique molecular identifiers. Each CDR3 protein gets one entry after TCRdb re-called the PCR reads with MiXCR. The sample has approximately 690,000 distinct CDR3 sequences, more than 50% seen once. Germline V gene data show CDR1 as MGHRA and CDR2 as YSYEKL. This CDR3 spans 16 amino acids. V trimming: 3 bases; J trimming: 8 bases; junction bases outside the gene matches: 7. This TCR came from a girl aged 2-10 years with multiple sclerosis. The rearrangement links TRBV4-1 to TRBJ2-1; the match to TRBD2 covers 13 bases. The sequenced material came from blood. Written as DNA, the CDR3 is TGCGCCAGCAGCCACCCGACTAGCGGGAGGATCCATGAGCAGTTCTTC. Amino acid sequence: CASSHPTSGRIHEQFF.